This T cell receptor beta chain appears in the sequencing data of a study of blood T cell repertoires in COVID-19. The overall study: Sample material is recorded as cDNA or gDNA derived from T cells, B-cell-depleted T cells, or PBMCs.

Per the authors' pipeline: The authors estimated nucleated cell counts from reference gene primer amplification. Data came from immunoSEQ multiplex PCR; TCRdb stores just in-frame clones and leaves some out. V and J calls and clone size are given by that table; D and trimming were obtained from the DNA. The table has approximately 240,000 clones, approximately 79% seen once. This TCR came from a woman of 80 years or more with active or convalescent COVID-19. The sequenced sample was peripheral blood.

CDR3 sequence: CASSASTGFGYEQYF. As DNA, the CDR3 is TGTGCCAGCAGCGCGAGTACAGGGTTCGGGTACGAGCAGTACTTC. The chain uses TRBV5-6 and TRBJ2-7; the D gene is possibly TRBD1 (6 bases). This CDR3 region has 15 residues. Between the trimmed V and J ends, which lost 4 bases and 4 bases, there was a span of 18 bases. In germline, CDR1 is SGHDT, CDR2 YYEEEE.